The 25 T cell receptor beta chains below were found in one sample sequenced in a study of T cell responses to AZD1222 COVID-19 vaccine. Libraries were prepared by immunoSEQ multiplex PCR; TCRdb keeps only in-frame clonotypes and omits some of them. The sample consists of roughly 140,000 clones, roughly 88% of them appearing once. The starting material was peripheral blood, obtained on day 0 of AZD1222 vaccination. The source of these receptors is an adult in good health.

This clone was counted once. J is TRBJ2-7 and V is TRBV5-6; D is unclear. V gave up 3 bases and J gave up 3 bases, with 4 bases separating them. This CDR3 region has 11 residues. Germline V lookup: CDR1 SGHDT, CDR2 YYEEEE. The CDR3 protein is CASSSLYEQYF. CDR3 DNA sequence: TGTGCCAGCAGCTCCCTCTACGAGCAGTACTTC. The complete variable domain, with remaining parts taken from reference TRBV5-6 and TRBJ2-7, reads DAGVTQSPTHLIKTRGQQVTLRCSPKSGHDTVSWYQQALGQGPQFIFQYYEEEERQRGNFPDRFSGHQFPNYSSELNVNALLLGDSALYLCASSSLYEQYFGPGTRLTVT.

The chain joins TRBV15 to TRBJ2-6; tentatively, D is TRBD2 (6 bases). Germline V gene lookup returns CDR1 LNHNV and CDR2 YYDKDF (reference sequence). V lost 9 bases and J lost 1, with 13 bases in between. The CDR3 consists of 15 residues. The CDR3 reads CATARRGSGANVLTF. CDR3 nucleotide sequence: TGTGCCACTGCCAGGCGGGGTTCTGGGGCCAACGTCCTGACTTTC.

This chain links TRBV6-5 with TRBJ2-1, with D possibly called TRBD1 or TRBD2 (5 bases each). This CDR3 has 14 residues. Trimming removed 8 bases from V and 0 bases from J, with 11 bases in between. Germline V gives CDR1 MNHEY, CDR2 SVGAGI. The CDR3 DNA sequence: TGTGCCAGCGGGGGAGAGGGCTCCTACAATGAGCAGTTCTTC. Amino acid sequence: CASGGEGSYNEQFF.

The CDR3, as DNA: TGTGCCAGCAGTGAGAGCGGGAAGAACACCGGGGAGCTGTTTTTT. Its translation: CASSESGKNTGELFF. The genes are TRBV2 and TRBJ2-2; 7 nucleotides match TRBD2. The CDR3 runs 15 residues. Germline loops: CDR1 SNHLY, CDR2 FYNNEI. J lost 1 base, V lost 3 bases, and 2 bases had no gene match.

The chain combines TRBV12-3 or TRBV12-4 with TRBJ2-5; possible D gene TRBD1, 6 bases. The ends were cut back, 7 bases at V and 7 bases at J, with 10 bases in the middle. The CDR3 length is 11 residues. The CDR3 sequence is CASTLGGTQYF. CDR3 sequence (DNA): TGTGCCAGCACCCTAGGGGGGACCCAGTACTTC.

Notes on this clone: Within the sample, other DNA sequences also encode this same CDR3. The chain joins TRBV27 to TRBJ1-5, with D tentatively TRBD1 (6 bases). The CDR3 contains 14 residues. Trimming stripped 1 base from V and 5 bases from J, with 9 bases between. Germline loops: CDR1 MNHEY, CDR2 SMNVEV (reference sequence). The CDR3 coding sequence is TGTGCCAGCAGTTTATGGTCAGGGGATCAGCCCCAGCATTTT. Translation: CASSLWSGDQPQHF.

The V gene is TRBV5-1, the J gene TRBJ1-5; the D is unclear. V lost 3 bases and J lost 2, with 18 bases in between. Germline CDR1 reads SGHRS; CDR2 reads YFSETQ. The CDR3 totals 17 residues. The CDR3, as DNA: TGCGCCAGCAGCTATACAAGAACCCGAACTGGCAATCAGCCCCAGCATTTT. It specifies CASSYTRTRTGNQPQHF.

V usage is TRBV11-1 and J usage is TRBJ1-6; TRBD1 might be the D (5 bases). The CDR3 is 11 residues long. Trimming left V 6 bases short and J 9 bases short, with 6 bases between. Germline CDR1 SGHAT, CDR2 FQDESV (reference sequence). Written as DNA, the CDR3 is TGTGCCAGCAGTGGGGGTTCACCCCTCCACTTT. Its protein is CASSGGSPLHF.

CDR3 region: CASSLIGGGQGTFTLHF. CDR3 nucleotide sequence: TGTGCCAGCAGCTTAATAGGAGGGGGACAGGGGACCTTCACCCTCCACTTT. The chain employs TRBV5-4 and TRBJ1-6, with TRBD1 matching 10 bases. Germline-derived CDR1 and CDR2 are SGHNT and YYREEE (reference sequence). V lost 2 bases and J lost 14; bases outside the gene matches: 16. The CDR3 totals 17 residues.

The chain's CDR3 is CATGPNRDQPQHF. For the CDR3, the DNA is TGTGCCACGGGGCCCAACAGGGATCAGCCCCAGCATTTT. The chain uses TRBV6-5 and TRBJ1-5, with a tentative D call TRBD1 (6 bases). Per germline, CDR1 MNHEY and CDR2 SVGAGI. The CDR3 loop spans 13 amino acids. The V gene lost 10 bases and the J gene lost 5 bases, with 15 bases spanning the gap.

The rearrangement joins TRBV28 to TRBJ1-5; 9 bases line up with TRBD1. With V trimmed by 6 bases and J by 3 bases, 3 bases remained unmatched. Germline-derived CDR1 and CDR2 are MDHEN and SYDVKM. This CDR3 is built from 14 residues. The chain's CDR3 is CASSPQGANQPQHF. In DNA, the CDR3 is TGTGCCAGCAGCCCACAGGGGGCCAATCAGCCCCAGCATTTT.

The genes are TRBV6-2 or TRBV6-3 and TRBJ1-5; the D is unclear. Trimming cost V 5 bases and J 0 bases, with 5 bases left between them. The CDR3 is 13 amino acids. The germline V gene encodes CDR1 MNHEY and CDR2 SVGEGT. The CDR3 region has the DNA TGTGCCAGCAGTGGTTATAGCAATCAGCCCCAGCATTTT. It yields the protein CASSGYSNQPQHF.

The chain links TRBV6-4 to TRBJ2-1; tentative D call: TRBD2 (5 bases). The V and J ends lost 3 bases and 8 bases respectively, with 14 bases between them. The CDR3 sequence is 14 residues long. Per germline, CDR1 MRHNA and CDR2 SNTAGT. The CDR3 DNA sequence: TGTGCCAGCAGTGATAACGGGGTGTTCGATGAGCAGTTCTTC. It specifies CASSDNGVFDEQFF.

As for this clone: It is unclear where the CDR3 begins or ends on the DNA, so no DNA is shown, and the CDR3 is as TCRdb lists it. This chain uses TRBV30 with TRBJ1-2; TRBD1, as called in the table, went unchecked against the DNA. Germline V gene data show CDR1 as GTSNPN and CDR2 as SVGIG (reference sequence). The CDR3 comprises 13 residues, both ends counted. The CDR3: CAWSVGQVGQGTF.

The chain joins TRBV5-1 to TRBJ2-5; TRBD1 aligns across 7 bases. The CDR3 spans 13 residues. CDR1 SGHRS and CDR2 YFSETQ come from the germline V gene. V was pared by 6 bases and J by 7 bases, with 9 bases of the junction left unmatched. The CDR3 DNA is TGCGCCAGCACCGAGACAGGGTCGAGGACCCAGTACTTC. It translates to CASTETGSRTQYF.

The chain couples TRBV20-1 to TRBJ2-7; either TRBD1 or TRBD2 may fit D (6 bases each). CDR1 is DFQATT and CDR2 is SNEGSKA in the germline V gene (reference sequence). The ends were cut back, 8 bases at V and 3 bases at J, with 11 bases in the middle. This CDR3 has 11 amino acids. The CDR3 sequence: CSSRGDYEQYF. CDR3 bases: TGCAGTTCAAGGGGGGACTACGAGCAGTACTTC.

J is TRBJ1-1 and V is TRBV11-2, with unresolved D. The CDR3 runs to 13 residues. V shed 7 bases and J shed 5 bases, with 14 bases lying between them. Germline-derived CDR1 and CDR2 are SGHAT and FQNNGV. The DNA for the CDR3 is TGTGCCAGCACTCCCCAATTAGGGACTGAAGCTTTCTTT. Its translation is CASTPQLGTEAFF.

The chain carries TRBV3-1 (or the pseudogene TRBV3-2) and TRBJ2-7; possible D gene TRBD1, 5 bases. Germline assignment: CDR1 LGHDT and CDR2 YNNKEL (reference sequence). The V end lost 5 bases, the J end lost 0 bases, and 8 bases lay between the germline ends. CDR3 length: 13 amino acids. The CDR3 nucleotides are TGTGCCAGCAGCGGGGCCGCCTCCTACGAGCAGTACTTC. This encodes CASSGAASYEQYF.

This chain's CDR3 is CASSFIMGGRYQPQHF. CDR3 DNA: TGTGCCAGCAGTTTTATTATGGGGGGTCGGTATCAGCCCCAGCATTTT. V is TRBV28 and J is TRBJ1-5; TRBD1 might be the D (5 bases). Trimming shortened V by 3 bases and J by 5 bases, and 17 bases separated the two germline ends. This CDR3 is 16 amino acids long. CDR1 is MDHEN, CDR2 SYDVKM, per germline.

V and J are TRBV30 and TRBJ1-2; possibly TRBD1 for D (5 bases). Germline CDR1 is GTSNPN and CDR2 is SVGIG (reference sequence). Trimming took 4 bases from V and 8 from J, leaving 23 bases between them. The CDR3 extends over 15 amino acids. CDR3 sequence reads: CAWTAGQGWFGGYTF. DNA for the CDR3: TGTGCCTGGACGGCGGGGCAGGGATGGTTTGGCGGCTACACCTTC.

The CDR3 DNA is TGTGCCGTAAAACAGGGGGCGACGAACACCGGGGAGCTGTTTTTT. This translates into CAVKQGATNTGELFF. The chain joins TRBV10-3 to TRBJ2-2, with 9 nucleotides matching TRBD1. Germline assignment: CDR1 ENHRY and CDR2 SYGVKD. V trimming: 11 bases; J trimming: 0 bases; junction bases outside the gene matches: 7. CDR3 length: 15 residues.

The chain couples TRBV18 to TRBJ2-1; maybe TRBD1 (5 bases). This CDR3 contains 14 residues. The V gene lost 2 bases and the J gene lost 6 bases, with 11 bases spanning the gap. Looked up from germline, CDR1 is KGHSH and CDR2 is LQKENI. CDR3 nucleotides: TGTGCCAGCTCACCAAGCAGGGTCCTCAATGAGCAGTTCTTC. This codes for CASSPSRVLNEQFF.

The chain couples TRBV19 to TRBJ1-4; 8 positions match TRBD1. This CDR3 spans 14 amino acids. The V gene end was trimmed by 6 bases and the J gene end by 6 bases; junction bases not matched to a gene: 6. Germline lookup yields CDR1 LNHDA and CDR2 SQIVND (reference sequence). This CDR3 is CASRPDRDYEKLFF. The CDR3 DNA follows: TGTGCCAGTAGGCCGGACAGGGATTATGAAAAACTGTTTTTT.

The chain is built from TRBV29-1 and TRBJ2-6, with D possibly matching TRBD2 (7 bases). In germline, CDR1 is SQVTM, CDR2 ANQGSEA. Trimming shortened V by 5 bases and J by 3 bases, and 14 bases separated the two germline ends. The CDR3 is 15 residues long. The CDR3 region is CSVRIGGLGANVLTF. CDR3 DNA: TGCAGCGTTCGGATCGGGGGGCTTGGGGCCAACGTCCTGACTTTC.

This clone was observed a handful of times. The DNA for the CDR3 is TGTGCCAGCAGCTTGGGAGATACCTCGACCGGGGAGCTGTTTTTT. Translating it yields CASSLGDTSTGELFF. V is TRBV7-9 and J is TRBJ2-2; D may be TRBD2 (5 bases). Germline V CDR1 and CDR2: SEHNR, FQNEAQ (reference sequence). V lost 3 bases and J lost 5, with 13 bases in between. The CDR3 contains 15 residues. The variable domain in full, completed from reference TRBV7-9 and TRBJ2-2, reads DTGVSQNPRHKITKRGQNVTFRCDPISEHNRLYWYRQTLGQGPEFLTYFQNEAQLEKSRLLSDRFSAERPKGSFSTLEIQRTEQGDSAMYLCASSLGDTSTGELFFGEGSRLTVL.